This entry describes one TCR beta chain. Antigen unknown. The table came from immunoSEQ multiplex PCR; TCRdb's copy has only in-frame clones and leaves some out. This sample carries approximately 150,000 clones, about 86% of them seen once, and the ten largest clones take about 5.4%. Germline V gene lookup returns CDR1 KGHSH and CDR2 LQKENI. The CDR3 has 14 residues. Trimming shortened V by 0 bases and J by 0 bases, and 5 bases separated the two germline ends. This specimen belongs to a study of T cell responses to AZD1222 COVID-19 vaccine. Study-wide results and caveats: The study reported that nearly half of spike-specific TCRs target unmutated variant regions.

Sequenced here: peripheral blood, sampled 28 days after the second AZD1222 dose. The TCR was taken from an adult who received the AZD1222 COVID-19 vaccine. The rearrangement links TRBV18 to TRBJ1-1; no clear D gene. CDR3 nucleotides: TGTGCCAGCTCACCACCCCAGCTGAACACTGAAGCTTTCTTT. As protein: CASSPPQLNTEAFF.